This T cell receptor beta chain originates from a study of glioma-infiltrating T cells after dendritic cell vaccination. Study background: Autologous tumor lysate-pulsed dendritic cell vaccination was given between the early 2000s and the early 2010s.

V was pared by 4 bases and J by 5 bases, with 1 base of the junction left unmatched. CDR3 length equals 13 residues. Germline V gene sequence: CDR1 MDHEN, CDR2 SYDVKM. Regarding time point: after dendritic cell vaccination, including at tumor progression/relapse. Only patients with spare fresh-frozen tumor and over two years of follow-up were included. In regard to this clone: At the DNA level, this CDR3 is encoded by other sequences in the same sample as well.

The protocol was immunoSEQ multiplex PCR, while the TCRdb copy is restricted to in-frame clones and leaves out a portion. The sample consists of fewer than 60,000 clones, over 75% of them appearing once. The receptor comes from a human donor with glioblastoma. The starting material was blood, obtained after dendritic cell vaccination. V gene TRBV28 combines with J gene TRBJ2-2; 7 bases are a match to TRBD1. In nucleotides, the CDR3 is TGTGCCAGCAGTTCAGGGGGAACCGGGGAGCTGTTTTTT. Translating it yields CASSSGGTGELFF.